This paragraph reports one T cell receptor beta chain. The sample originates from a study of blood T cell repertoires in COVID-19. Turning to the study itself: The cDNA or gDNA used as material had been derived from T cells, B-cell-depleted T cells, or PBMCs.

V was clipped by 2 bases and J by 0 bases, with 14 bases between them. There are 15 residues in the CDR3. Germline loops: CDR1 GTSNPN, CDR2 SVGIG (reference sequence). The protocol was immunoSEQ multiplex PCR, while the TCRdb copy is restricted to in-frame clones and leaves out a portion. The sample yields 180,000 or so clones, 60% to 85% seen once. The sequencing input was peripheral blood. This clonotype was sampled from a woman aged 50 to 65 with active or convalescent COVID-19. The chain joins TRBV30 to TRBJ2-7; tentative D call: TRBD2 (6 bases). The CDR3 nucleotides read TGTGCCTGGAGTCCACTTCTCGGGAGCTCCTACGAGCAGTACTTC. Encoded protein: CAWSPLLGSSYEQYF.